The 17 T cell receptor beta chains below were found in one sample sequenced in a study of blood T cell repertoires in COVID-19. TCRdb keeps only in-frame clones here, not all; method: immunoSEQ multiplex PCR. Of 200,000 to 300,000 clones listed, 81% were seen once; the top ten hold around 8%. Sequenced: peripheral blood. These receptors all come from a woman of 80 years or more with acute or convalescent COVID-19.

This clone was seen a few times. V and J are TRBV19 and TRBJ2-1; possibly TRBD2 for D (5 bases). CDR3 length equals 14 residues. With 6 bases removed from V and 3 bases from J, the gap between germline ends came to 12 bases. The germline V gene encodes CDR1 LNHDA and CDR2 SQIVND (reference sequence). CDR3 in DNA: TGTGCCAGTAGCCTCGACGGGGACTACAATGAGCAGTTCTTC. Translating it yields CASSLDGDYNEQFF.

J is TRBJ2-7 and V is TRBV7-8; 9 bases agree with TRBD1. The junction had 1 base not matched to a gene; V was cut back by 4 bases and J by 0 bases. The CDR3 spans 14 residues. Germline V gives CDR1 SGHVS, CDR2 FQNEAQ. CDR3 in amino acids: CASSSGQGSYEQYF. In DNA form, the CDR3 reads TGTGCCAGCAGCTCGGGACAGGGCTCCTACGAGCAGTACTTC.

The CDR3 here is CASTASGLSTDTQYF. DNA of the CDR3: TGCGCCAGTACAGCCTCGGGGTTAAGCACAGATACGCAGTATTTT. This chain uses TRBV5-1 with TRBJ2-3, with a possible D match to TRBD2 (5 bases). Germline V lookup: CDR1 SGHRS, CDR2 YFSETQ. V lost 8 bases, J lost 0 bases, and 16 bases lay in between. This CDR3 has 15 residues.

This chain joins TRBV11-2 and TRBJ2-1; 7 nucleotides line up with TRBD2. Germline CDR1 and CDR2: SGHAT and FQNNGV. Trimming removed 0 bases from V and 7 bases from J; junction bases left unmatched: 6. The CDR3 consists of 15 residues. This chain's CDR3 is CASSLDRGGPNEQFF. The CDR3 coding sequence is TGTGCCAGCAGCTTAGATAGGGGAGGGCCGAATGAGCAGTTCTTC.

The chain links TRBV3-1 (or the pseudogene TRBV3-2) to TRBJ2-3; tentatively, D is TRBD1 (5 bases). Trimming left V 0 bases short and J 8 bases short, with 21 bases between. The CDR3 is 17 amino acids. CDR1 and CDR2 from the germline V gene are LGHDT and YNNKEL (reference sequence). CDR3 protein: CASSQDPLIVGLGTQYF. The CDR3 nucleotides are TGTGCCAGCAGCCAAGATCCGCTGATTGTGGGGCTAGGTACGCAGTATTTT.

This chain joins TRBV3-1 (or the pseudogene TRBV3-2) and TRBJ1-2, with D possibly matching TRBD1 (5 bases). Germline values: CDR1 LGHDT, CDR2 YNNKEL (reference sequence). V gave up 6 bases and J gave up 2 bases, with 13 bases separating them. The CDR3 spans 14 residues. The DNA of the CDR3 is TGTGCCAGCAGACCCCAGGGACTCAACTATGGCTACACCTTC. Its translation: CASRPQGLNYGYTF.

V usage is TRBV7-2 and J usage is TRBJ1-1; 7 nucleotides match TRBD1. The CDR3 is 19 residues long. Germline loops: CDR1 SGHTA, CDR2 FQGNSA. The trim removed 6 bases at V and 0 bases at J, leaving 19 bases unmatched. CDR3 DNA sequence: TGTGCCAGCAGAGGACAGGCCGGAATCTTAGATGGTATGAACACTGAAGCTTTCTTT. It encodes CASRGQAGILDGMNTEAFF.

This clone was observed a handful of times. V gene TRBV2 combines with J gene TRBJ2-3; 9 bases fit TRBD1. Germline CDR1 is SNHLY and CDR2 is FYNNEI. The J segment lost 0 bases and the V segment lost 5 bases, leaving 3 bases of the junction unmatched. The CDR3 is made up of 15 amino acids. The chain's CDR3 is CASSIGTGSTDTQYF. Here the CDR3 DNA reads TGTGCCAGCAGTATCGGGACAGGGAGCACAGATACGCAGTATTTT.

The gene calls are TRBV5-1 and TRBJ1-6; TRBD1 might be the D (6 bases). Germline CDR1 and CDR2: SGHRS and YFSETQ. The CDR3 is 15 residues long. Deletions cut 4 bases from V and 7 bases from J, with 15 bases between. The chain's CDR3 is CASSGGTTGNSPLHF. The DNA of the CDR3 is TGCGCCAGCAGCGGGGGAACCACAGGGAATTCACCCCTCCACTTT.

CDR3 coding DNA: TGTGCCAGCAGTGAAACCGCATCCCGGGCACCCCTCCACTTT. It codes for CASSETASRAPLHF. V gene TRBV6-1 combines with J gene TRBJ1-6; D unresolved. From germline, CDR1 is MNHNS and CDR2 SASEGT. The CDR3 contains 14 residues. The germline V and J ends were trimmed by 2 bases and 11 bases, with 13 bases remaining between them.

CDR3 bases: TGTGCCAGTAGTATATCAGCGGGAGGTTACAATGAGCAGTTCTTC. This codes for CASSISAGGYNEQFF. The chain has TRBV19 and TRBJ2-1; 9 bases match TRBD2. The germline V gene has CDR1 LNHDA and CDR2 SQIVND (reference sequence). V was clipped by 2 bases and J by 4 bases; unmatched bases: 3. This CDR3 spans 15 amino acids.

As DNA, the CDR3 is TGTGCCAGCAGTTACTCGTTTGCGGACATGAGGGCTTTCTTT. This sequence encodes CASSYSFADMRAFF. The chain employs TRBV6-5 and TRBJ1-1, with D possibly matching TRBD1 (5 bases). Germline-derived CDR1 and CDR2 are MNHEY and SVGAGI. Trimming removed 0 bases at V and 11 bases at J, with 16 bases between. This CDR3 comprises 14 residues.

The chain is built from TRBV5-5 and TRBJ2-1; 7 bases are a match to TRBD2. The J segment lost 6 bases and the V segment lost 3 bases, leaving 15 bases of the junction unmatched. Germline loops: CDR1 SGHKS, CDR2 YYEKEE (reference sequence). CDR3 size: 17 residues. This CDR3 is CASSSRQAGDGTNEQFF. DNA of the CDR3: TGTGCCAGCAGCTCCCGCCAGGCGGGAGATGGTACCAATGAGCAGTTCTTC.

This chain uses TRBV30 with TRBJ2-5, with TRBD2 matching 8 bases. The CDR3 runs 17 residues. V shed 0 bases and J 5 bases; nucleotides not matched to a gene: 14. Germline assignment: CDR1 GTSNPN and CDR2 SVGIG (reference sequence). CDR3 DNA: TGTGCCTGGAGTGTTTCTTGCGGGGGGCGGGTAAGGGAGACCCAGTACTTC. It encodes CAWSVSCGGRVRETQYF.

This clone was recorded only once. The CDR3 loop is CASSLAGGYYEQYF. The CDR3 nucleotides are TGTGCCAGCAGTTTAGCGGGAGGTTACTACGAGCAGTACTTC. This chain links TRBV27 with TRBJ2-7, with 8 bases aligning to TRBD2. The CDR3 covers 14 residues. The germline gives CDR1 MNHEY, CDR2 SMNVEV (reference sequence). Germline trimming cut 2 bases from V and 3 bases from J; bases unmatched to any gene: 3.

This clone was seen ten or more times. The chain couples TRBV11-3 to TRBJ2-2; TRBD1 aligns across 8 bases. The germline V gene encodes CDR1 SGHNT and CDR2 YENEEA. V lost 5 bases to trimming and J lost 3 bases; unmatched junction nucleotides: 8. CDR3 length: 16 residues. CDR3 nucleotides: TGTGCCAGCAGCCCCTATCAGGGGGCGGACACCGGGGAGCTGTTTTTT. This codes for CASSPYQGADTGELFF.

This CDR3 is CASSLVTSGGADTQYF. The CDR3 coding sequence is TGCGCCAGCAGCTTAGTGACTAGCGGGGGTGCCGATACGCAGTATTTT. The chain carries TRBV5-1 and TRBJ2-3; 12 positions agree with TRBD2. CDR1 and CDR2 (germline): SGHRS, YFSETQ. The CDR3 spans 16 residues. V dropped 2 bases and J dropped 6; count of bases not matched to a gene: 7.